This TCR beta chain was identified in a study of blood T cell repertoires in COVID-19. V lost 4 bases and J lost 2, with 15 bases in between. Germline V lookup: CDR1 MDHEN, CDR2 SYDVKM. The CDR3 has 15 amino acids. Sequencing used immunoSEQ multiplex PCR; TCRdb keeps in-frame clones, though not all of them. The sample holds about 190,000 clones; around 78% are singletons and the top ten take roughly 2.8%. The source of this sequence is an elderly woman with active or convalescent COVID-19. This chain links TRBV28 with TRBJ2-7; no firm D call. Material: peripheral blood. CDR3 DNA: TGTGCCAGCAGTTCCCCATCACTTGTCCCCTACGAGCAGTACTTC. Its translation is CASSSPSLVPYEQYF.